Listed here are 8 T cell receptor beta chains from one sample, sequenced in a study of Graves' ophthalmopathy and Graves' hyperthyroidism. Using RNA transcripts, the TCR beta CDR3 regions were amplified. Amplification began with first-round RT-PCR using HTBI primers, then second-round multiplex PCR was performed. TCRdb re-derived calls from the multiplex PCR reads in MiXCR, one entry per CDR3 protein. The sample lists 500,000 to 600,000 distinct CDR3 sequences, about 40% occurring once. The sample was peripheral blood or thyroid tissue (not recorded which). The receptors come from an adult man with Graves' hyperthyroidism.

This clonotype was recorded a few times. The chain uses TRBV6-6 and TRBJ1-2; D ambiguous. Germline CDR1 and CDR2: MNHNY and SVGAGI (reference sequence). The CDR3 runs to 17 residues. Between the trimmed V and J ends, which lost 0 bases and 3 bases, there was a span of 17 bases. The CDR3 region is CASSYSPQANWDYGYTF. The CDR3 coding sequence is TGTGCCAGCAGTTACTCTCCCCAGGCCAATTGGGACTATGGCTACACCTTC.

This clonotype was detected ten times or more. The genes are TRBV29-1 and TRBJ1-5; 9 bases match TRBD1. V shed 4 bases, J shed 7 bases, and the junction held 8 bases outside the gene matches. This CDR3 region has 14 residues. Germline V gene sequence: CDR1 SQVTM, CDR2 ANQGSEA. CDR3 loop: CSVATGTGSQPQHF. The CDR3 nucleotides are TGCAGCGTTGCCACAGGGACAGGGAGCCAGCCCCAGCATTTT.

V usage is TRBV20-1 and J usage is TRBJ1-4; D uncertain. From germline, CDR1 is DFQATT and CDR2 SNEGSKA (reference sequence). The V end was cut by 0 bases, the J end by 2 bases, with 7 bases between. CDR3 length: 14 amino acids. The CDR3 nucleotides are TGCAGTGCTAGAGATTTAGTCACTAATGAAAAACTGTTTTTT. Residues: CSARDLVTNEKLFF.

This clonotype was picked up many times. The chain recombines TRBV7-9 with TRBJ2-7; 9 bases map to TRBD1. The germline gives CDR1 SEHNR, CDR2 FQNEAQ (reference sequence). The CDR3 is made up of 16 amino acids. V was pared by 2 bases and J by 7 bases, with 12 bases of the junction left unmatched. CDR3 protein: CASSLTTEQGAREQYF. CDR3 coding DNA: TGTGCCAGCAGCTTAACCACCGAACAGGGGGCGCGAGAGCAGTACTTC.

V and J are TRBV29-1 and TRBJ1-2; maybe TRBD1 (6 bases). The CDR3 extends over 16 amino acids. CDR1 is SQVTM and CDR2 is ANQGSEA in the germline V gene. With 6 bases removed from V and 8 bases from J, the gap between germline ends came to 28 bases. In nucleotides, the CDR3 is TGCAGCGTACTCCAGGGGTTTACATATCCCCGGAGAGGCTACACCTTC. It yields the protein CSVLQGFTYPRRGYTF. The full variable domain, with the rest looked up from reference TRBV29-1 and TRBJ1-2, is SAVISQKPSRDICQRGTSLTIQCQVDSQVTMMFWYRQQPGQSLTLIATANQGSEATYESGFVIDKFPISRPNLTFSTLTVSNMSPEDSSIYLCSVLQGFTYPRRGYTFGSGTRLTVV.

The V gene is TRBV5-5, the J gene TRBJ2-7; 11 nucleotides match TRBD1. Trimming cost V 0 bases and J 3 bases; bases outside gene matches: 2. Germline V gene data show CDR1 as SGHKS and CDR2 as YYEKEE (reference sequence). The CDR3 contains 15 residues. The CDR3 DNA sequence: TGTGCCAGCAGCTTGGGTGGGACAGGGGGCTACGAGCAGTACTTC. Translated, it gives CASSLGGTGGYEQYF.

The count of this clonotype is one. The CDR3 sequence is CTGTSVTGELFF. CDR3 in DNA: TGCACCGGGACTAGCGTCACCGGGGAGCTGTTTTTT. The V call is TRBV29-1, the J call TRBJ2-2; 10 nucleotides match TRBD2. The CDR3 consists of 12 residues. CDR1 is SQVTM, CDR2 ANQGSEA, per germline.

The chain joins TRBV24-1 to TRBJ2-2, with 13 bases that match TRBD2. Germline V gene data show CDR1 as KGHDR and CDR2 as SFDVKD. The CDR3 runs to 17 residues. The ends lost 2 bases at V and 5 bases at J; junction bases unmatched: 4. CDR3 DNA sequence: TGTGCCACCAGTGATTCCGGACTAGCGGGAGAGACCGGGGAGCTGTTTTTT. Protein: CATSDSGLAGETGELFF.